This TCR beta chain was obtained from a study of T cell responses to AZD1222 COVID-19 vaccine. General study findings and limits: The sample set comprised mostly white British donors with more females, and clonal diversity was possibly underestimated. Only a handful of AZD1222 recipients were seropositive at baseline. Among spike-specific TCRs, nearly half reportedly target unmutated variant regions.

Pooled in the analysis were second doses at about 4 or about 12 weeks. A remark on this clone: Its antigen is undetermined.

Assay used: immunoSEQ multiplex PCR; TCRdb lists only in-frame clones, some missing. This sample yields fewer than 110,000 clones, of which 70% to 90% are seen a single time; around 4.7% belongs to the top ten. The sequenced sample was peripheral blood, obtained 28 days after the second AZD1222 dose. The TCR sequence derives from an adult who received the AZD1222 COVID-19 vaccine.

The CDR3: CSVVDRGYEQYF. DNA of the CDR3: TGCAGCGTTGTGGACAGGGGCTACGAGCAGTACTTC. The chain recombines TRBV29-1 with TRBJ2-7, with 9 bases identical to TRBD1. The length of the CDR3 is 12 residues. Germline CDR1 reads SQVTM; CDR2 reads ANQGSEA. The ends lost 4 bases at V and 3 bases at J; junction bases unmatched: 1.